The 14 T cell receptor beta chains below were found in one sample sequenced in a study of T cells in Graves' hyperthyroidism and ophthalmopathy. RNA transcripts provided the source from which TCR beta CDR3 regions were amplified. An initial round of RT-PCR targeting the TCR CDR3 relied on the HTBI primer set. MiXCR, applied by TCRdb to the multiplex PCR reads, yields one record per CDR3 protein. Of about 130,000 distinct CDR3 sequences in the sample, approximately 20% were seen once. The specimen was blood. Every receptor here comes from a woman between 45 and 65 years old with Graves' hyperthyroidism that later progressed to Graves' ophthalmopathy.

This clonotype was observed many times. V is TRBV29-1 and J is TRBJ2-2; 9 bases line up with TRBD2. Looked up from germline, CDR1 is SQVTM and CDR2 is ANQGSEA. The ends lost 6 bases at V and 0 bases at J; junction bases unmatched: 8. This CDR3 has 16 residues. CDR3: CSVLGGGGSNTGELFF. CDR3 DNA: TGCAGCGTCCTAGGCGGGGGGGGATCGAACACCGGGGAGCTGTTTTTT.

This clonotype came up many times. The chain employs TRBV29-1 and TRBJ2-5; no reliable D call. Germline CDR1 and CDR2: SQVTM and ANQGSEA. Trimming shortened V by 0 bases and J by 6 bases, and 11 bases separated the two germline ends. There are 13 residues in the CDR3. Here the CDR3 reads CSVEDLRDKTQYF. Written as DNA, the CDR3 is TGCAGCGTTGAAGATCTGAGAGACAAGACCCAGTACTTC.

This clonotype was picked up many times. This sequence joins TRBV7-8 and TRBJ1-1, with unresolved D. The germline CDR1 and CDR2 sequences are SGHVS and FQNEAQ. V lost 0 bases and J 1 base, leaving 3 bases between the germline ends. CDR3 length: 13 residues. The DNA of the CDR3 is TGTGCCAGCAGCTTAGCTGGGAACACTGAAGCTTTCTTT. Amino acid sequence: CASSLAGNTEAFF.

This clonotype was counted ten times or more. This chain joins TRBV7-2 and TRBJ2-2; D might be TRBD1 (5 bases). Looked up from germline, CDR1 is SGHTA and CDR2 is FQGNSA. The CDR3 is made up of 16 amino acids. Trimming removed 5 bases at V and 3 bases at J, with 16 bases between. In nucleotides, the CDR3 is TGTGCCAGCAGCCACGACGGCAGGGTAGACACCGGGGAGCTGTTTTTT. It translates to CASSHDGRVDTGELFF.

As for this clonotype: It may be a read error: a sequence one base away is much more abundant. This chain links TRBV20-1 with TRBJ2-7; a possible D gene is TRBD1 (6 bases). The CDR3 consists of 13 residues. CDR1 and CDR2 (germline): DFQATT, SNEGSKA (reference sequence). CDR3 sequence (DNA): TGCGCTGGCCTTGGGCAGGGGTCTGGCGAGCAGTACTTC. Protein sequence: CAGLGQGSGEQYF.

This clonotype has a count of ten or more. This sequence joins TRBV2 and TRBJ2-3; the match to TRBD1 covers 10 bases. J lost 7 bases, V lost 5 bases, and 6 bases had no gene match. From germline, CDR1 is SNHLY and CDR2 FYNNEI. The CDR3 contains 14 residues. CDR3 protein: CASSIGQGVNTQYF. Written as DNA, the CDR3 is TGTGCCAGCAGTATAGGACAGGGGGTGAATACGCAGTATTTT.

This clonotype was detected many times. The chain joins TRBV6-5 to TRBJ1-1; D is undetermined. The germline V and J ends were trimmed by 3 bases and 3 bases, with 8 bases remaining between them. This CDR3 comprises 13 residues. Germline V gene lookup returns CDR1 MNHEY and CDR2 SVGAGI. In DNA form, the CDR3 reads TGTGCCAGCAGTTATAATCAGGACACTGAAGCTTTCTTT. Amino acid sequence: CASSYNQDTEAFF.

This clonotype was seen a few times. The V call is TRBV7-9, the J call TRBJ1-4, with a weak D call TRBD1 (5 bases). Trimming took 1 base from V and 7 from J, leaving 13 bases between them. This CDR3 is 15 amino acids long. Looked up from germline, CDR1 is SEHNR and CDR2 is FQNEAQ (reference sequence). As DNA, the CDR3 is TGTGCCAGCAGCTTAGGGGCAGGGCGGCGTGAAAAACTGTTTTTT. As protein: CASSLGAGRREKLFF.

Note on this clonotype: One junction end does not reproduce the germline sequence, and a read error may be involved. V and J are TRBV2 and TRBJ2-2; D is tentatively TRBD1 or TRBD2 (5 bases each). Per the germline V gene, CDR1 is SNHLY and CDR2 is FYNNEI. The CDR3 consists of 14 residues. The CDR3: CASSEPHGTEELFF. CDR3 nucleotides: TGTGCCAGCAGTGAACCTCATGGGACCGAGGAGCTGTTTTTT.

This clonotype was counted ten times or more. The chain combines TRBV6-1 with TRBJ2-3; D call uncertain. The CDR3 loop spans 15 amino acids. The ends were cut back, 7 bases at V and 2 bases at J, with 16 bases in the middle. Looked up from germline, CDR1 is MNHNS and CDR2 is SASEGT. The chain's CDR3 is CASKDGTLYTDTQYF. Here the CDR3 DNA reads TGTGCCAGCAAAGACGGAACCCTTTACACAGATACGCAGTATTTT.

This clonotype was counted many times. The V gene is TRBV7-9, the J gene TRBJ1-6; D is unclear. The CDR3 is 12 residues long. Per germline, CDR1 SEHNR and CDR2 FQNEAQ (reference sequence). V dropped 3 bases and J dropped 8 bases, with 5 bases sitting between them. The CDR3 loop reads CASSFLDSPLHF. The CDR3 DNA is TGTGCCAGCAGCTTTCTGGATTCACCCCTCCACTTT.

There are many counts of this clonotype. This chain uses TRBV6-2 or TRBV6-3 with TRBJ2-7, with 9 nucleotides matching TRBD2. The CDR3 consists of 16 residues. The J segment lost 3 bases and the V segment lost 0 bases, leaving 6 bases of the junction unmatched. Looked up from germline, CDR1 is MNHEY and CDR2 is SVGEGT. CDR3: CASSYSRLAGNYEQYF. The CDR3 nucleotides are TGTGCCAGCAGTTACTCGAGGCTAGCGGGGAACTACGAGCAGTACTTC.

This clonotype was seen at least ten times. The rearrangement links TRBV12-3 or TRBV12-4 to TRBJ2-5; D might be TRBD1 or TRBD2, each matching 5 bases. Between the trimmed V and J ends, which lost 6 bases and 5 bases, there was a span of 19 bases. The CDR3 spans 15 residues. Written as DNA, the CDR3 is TGTGCCAGCAGCCCCAGCGGAGGCAAGGGGGAGACCCAGTACTTC. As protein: CASSPSGGKGETQYF.

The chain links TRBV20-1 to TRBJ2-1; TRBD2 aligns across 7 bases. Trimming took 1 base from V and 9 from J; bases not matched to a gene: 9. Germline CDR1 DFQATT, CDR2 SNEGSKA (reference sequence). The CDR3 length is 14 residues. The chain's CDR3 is CSARGAGGDREQFF. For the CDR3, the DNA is TGCAGTGCTAGAGGGGCTGGGGGGGACCGTGAGCAGTTCTTC.